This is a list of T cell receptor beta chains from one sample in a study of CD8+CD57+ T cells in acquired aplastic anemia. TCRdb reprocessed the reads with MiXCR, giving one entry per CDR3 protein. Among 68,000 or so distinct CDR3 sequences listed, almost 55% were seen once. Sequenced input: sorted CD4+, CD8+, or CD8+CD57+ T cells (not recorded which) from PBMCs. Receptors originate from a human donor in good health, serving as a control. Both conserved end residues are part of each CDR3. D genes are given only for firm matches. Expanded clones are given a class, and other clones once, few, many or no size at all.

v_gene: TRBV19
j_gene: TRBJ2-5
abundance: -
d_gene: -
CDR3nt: TGTGCCAGCAGTGATAGTTGGACCCAGTACTTC
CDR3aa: CASSDSWTQYF

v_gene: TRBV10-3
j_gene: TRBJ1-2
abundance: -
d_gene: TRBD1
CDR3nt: TGTGCCACCTCGATACAGGGGGCTAACTATGGCTACACCTTC
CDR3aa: CATSIQGANYGYTF

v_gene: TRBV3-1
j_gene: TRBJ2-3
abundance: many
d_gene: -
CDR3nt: TGTGCCAGCAGCCAAGATTTTACAGATACGCAGTATTTT
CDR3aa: CASSQDFTDTQYF

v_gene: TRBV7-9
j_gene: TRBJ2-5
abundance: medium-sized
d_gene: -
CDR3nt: TGTGCCAGCAGCTTAGTTGAGACCCAGTACTTC
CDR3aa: CASSLVETQYF

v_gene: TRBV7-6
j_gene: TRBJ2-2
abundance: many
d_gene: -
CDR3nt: TGTGCCAGCAGCTTAACTAATTTTAATGGGCTCGGGGAGCTGTTTTTT
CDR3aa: CASSLTNFNGLGELFF

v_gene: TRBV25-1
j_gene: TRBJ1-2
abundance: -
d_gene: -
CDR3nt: TGTGCCAGCAGTTCCCGGGCCTTACTTGGCTACACCTTC
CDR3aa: CASSSRALLGYTF

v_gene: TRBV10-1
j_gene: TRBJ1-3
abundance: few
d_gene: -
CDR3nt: TGTGCCAGCAGTGAGCAGGGTTGGGGAAACACCATATATTTT
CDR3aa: CASSEQGWGNTIYF

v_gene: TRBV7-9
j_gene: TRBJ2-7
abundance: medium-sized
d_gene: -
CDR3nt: TGTGCCAGCAGCTTAAGCTACGAGCAGTACTTC
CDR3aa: CASSLSYEQYF

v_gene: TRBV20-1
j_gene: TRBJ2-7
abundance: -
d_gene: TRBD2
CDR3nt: TGCAGTGCACATACGGGAGGGCCCACGTGCGAGCAGTACTTC
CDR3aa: CSAHTGGPTCEQYF

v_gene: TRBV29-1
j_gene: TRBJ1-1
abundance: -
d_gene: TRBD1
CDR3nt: TGCAGCGTTGTTCGGGACAGGACGAACACTGAAGCTTTCTTT
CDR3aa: CSVVRDRTNTEAFF

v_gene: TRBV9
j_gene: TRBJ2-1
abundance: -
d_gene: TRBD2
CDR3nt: TGTGCCAGCAGCTCTAGCGGGGTCAATGAGCAGTTCTTC
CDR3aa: CASSSSGVNEQFF

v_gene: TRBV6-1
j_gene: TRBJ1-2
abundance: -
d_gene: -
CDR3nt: TGTGCCAGCAGTACACAAGGGAATAGCTACACCTTC
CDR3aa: CASSTQGNSYTF

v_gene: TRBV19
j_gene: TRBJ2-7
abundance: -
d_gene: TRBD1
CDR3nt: TGTGCCAGTAAAGGCCGGGACAGGGACTACGAGCAGTACTTC
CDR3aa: CASKGRDRDYEQYF

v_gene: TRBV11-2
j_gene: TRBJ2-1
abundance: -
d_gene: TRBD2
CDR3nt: TGTGCCAGCAGCCGACTAGCGGGAGGGTACAATGAGCAGTTCTTC
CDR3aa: CASSRLAGGYNEQFF

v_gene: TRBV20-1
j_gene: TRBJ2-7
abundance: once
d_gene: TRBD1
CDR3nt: TGCAGTGCTAGACCCGGGACAGGGGGCGGCTACGAGCAGTACTTC
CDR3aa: CSARPGTGGGYEQYF

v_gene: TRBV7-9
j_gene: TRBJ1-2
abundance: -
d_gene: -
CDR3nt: TGTGCCGCAGGGATGGGGGGTTATGGCTACACCTTC
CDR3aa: CAAGMGGYGYTF

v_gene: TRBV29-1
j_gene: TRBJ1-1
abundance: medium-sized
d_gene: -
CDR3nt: TGCAGCGTTGAAGGGCAGGGGACCACTGAAGCTTTCTTT
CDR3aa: CSVEGQGTTEAFF

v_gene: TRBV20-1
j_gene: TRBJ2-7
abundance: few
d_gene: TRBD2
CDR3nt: TGCAGTGCTAGTGCTAGCGGGGGATACGAGCAGTACTTC
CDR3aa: CSASASGGYEQYF

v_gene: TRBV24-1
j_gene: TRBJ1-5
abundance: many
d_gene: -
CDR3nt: TGTGCCACCAGTGGGGGAGGGTTCAGTCAGCCCCAGCATTTT
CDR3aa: CATSGGGFSQPQHF

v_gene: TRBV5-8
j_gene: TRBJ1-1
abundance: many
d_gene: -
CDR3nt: TGTGCCAGCAGCCAGCTTGGGGCCACTGAAGCTTTCTTT
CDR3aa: CASSQLGATEAFF

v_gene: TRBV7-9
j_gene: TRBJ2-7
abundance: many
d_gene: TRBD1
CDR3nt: TGTGCCAGCAGCGCGCTCAAGACAGGGGACTACGAGCAGTACTTC
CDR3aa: CASSALKTGDYEQYF

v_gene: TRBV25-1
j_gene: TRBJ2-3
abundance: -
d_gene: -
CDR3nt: TGTGCCAGCAGTGAAAGGTGGGGGAGCACAGATACGCAGTATTTT
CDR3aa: CASSERWGSTDTQYF